This entry is about one TCR beta chain. Antigen: not known. The assay was immunoSEQ multiplex PCR, and TCRdb's table has in-frame clones only and misses some. This sample has 30,000 or so clones; about 81% occur once, and the top ten carry 20% to 25%. The data stem from a study of OX40 agonist ivuxolimab in advanced cancers. Study-level background: Males comprised 82.7% of the group, whose mean age was about 61 years (range 23 to 79).

Findings of the study overall: Relative to CD4+ cells, CD8+ T cells on average had more expanded clones. At 0.1 to 3.0 mg/kg and by week 6, clonal expansion occurred in CD4+ and CD8+ blood T cells.

This receptor was obtained from an adult with an advanced solid tumor such as melanoma, head and neck, liver or kidney cancer. Sequenced here: CD4+ or CD8+ T cells sorted from blood, sampled in a trial of the OX40 agonist ivuxolimab.

The chain's CDR3 is CASSLGRFDGYTF. For the CDR3, the DNA is TGTGCCAGCAGCTTAGGACGGTTCGATGGCTACACCTTC. The chain combines TRBV7-9 with TRBJ1-2, with D uncertain. V dropped 1 base and J dropped 6 bases, with 9 bases sitting between them. The CDR3 contains 13 residues. Germline V gives CDR1 SEHNR, CDR2 FQNEAQ (reference sequence).